This T cell receptor beta chain appears in the sequencing data of a study of cytomegalovirus exposure and HLA in healthy donors. The donors were healthy bone marrow donors. The CDR3 is 16 residues long. Germline-derived CDR1 and CDR2 are SGHKS and YYEKEE (reference sequence). The V end was cut by 6 bases, the J end by 7 bases, with 23 bases between. PCR amplification relied on 60 Vbeta primers (plus 13 Jbeta primers). The data were produced by immunoSEQ multiplex PCR, yet TCRdb's version contains in-frame clones alone and is incomplete. This table holds some 99,000 clones, approximately 76% found once.

Sequencing was carried out using PBMCs. The rearrangement uses TRBV5-5 and TRBJ2-1, with a weak D call TRBD1 (5 bases). The sequence was obtained from a man aged 35 to 55 in good health and CMV-seronegative. The CDR3 is CASINFPTRDRNEQFF. The CDR3 DNA reads as TGTGCCAGCATCAATTTCCCGACCCGCGACAGAAATGAGCAGTTCTTC.